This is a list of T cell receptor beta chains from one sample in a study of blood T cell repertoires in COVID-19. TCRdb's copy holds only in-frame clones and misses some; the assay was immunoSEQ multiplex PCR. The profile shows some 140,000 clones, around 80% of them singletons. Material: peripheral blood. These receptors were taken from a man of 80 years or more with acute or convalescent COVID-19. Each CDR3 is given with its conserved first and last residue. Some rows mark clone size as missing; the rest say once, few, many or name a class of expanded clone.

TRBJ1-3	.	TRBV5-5	CASSLAPAGGNTIYF
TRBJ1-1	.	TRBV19	CASSPDSPASNTEAFF
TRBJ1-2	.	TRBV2	CASRLRPNYGYTF
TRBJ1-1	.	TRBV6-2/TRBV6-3	CASSYGALLTEAFF
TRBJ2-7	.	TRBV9	CASSKSGSGSSYEQYF
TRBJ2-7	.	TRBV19	CASSSLDRSYEQYF
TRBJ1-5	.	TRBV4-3	CASSQGQGGRPQHF
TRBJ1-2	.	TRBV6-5	CASRVGQAGGYTF
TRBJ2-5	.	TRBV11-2	CASSLFSGQGQETQYF
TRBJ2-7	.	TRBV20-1	CSAGGWEQGGGEQYF
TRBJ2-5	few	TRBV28	CASSSSGALRDLETQYF
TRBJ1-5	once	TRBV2	CASGPERNQPQHF
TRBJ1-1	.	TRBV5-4	CASSLEVANTEAFF
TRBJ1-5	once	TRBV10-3	CATRLTGDSNQPQHF
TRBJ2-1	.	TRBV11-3	CASSSREGFDEQFF
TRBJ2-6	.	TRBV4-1	CASSQRQGMVSGANVLTF
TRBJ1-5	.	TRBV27	CASSTRQGARTQPQHF
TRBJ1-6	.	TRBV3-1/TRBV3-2	CASSRTGSPLHF
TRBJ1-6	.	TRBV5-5	CASSSLQGNSPLHF
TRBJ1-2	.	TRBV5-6	CASSRGGADGYTF
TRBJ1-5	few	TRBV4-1	CASSQEWSGYQPQHF
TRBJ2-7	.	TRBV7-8	CASSRDRSYEQYF
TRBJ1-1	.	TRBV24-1	CATRGQGKTEAFF
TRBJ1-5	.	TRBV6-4	CASSVTLDSPITNQPQHF
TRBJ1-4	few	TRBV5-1	CASSLASTNEKLFF
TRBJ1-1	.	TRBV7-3	CASSLGRRTEAFF
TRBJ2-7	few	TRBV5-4	CASSRGGHREQYF